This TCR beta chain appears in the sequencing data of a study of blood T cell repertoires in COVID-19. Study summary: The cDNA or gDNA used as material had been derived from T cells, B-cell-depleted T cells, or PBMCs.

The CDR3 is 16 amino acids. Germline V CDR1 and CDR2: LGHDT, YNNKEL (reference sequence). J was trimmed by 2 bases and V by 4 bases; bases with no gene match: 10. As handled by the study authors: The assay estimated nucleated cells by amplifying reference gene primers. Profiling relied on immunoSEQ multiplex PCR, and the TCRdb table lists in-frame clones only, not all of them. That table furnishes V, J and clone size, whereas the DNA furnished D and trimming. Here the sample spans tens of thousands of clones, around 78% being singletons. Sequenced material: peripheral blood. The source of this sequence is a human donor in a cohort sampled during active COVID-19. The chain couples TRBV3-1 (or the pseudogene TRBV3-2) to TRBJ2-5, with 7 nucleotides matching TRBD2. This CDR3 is CASSPRGGSLQETQYF. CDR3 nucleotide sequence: TGTGCCAGCAGCCCCCGGGGCGGGAGCCTTCAAGAGACCCAGTACTTC.